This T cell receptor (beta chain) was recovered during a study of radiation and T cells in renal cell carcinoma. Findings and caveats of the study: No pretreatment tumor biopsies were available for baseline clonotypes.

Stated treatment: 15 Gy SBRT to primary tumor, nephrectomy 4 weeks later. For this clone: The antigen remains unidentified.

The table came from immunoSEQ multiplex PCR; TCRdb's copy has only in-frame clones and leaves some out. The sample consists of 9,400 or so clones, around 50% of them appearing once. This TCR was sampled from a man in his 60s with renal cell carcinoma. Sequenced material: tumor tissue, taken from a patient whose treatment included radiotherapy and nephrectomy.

The CDR3 protein is CASSLGSEYYGYTF. As DNA, the CDR3 is TGTGCCAGCAGTTTGGGCTCGGAATACTATGGCTACACCTTC. The V gene is TRBV6-5, the J gene TRBJ1-2; no firm D call. The CDR3 runs 14 residues. Trimming stripped 4 bases from V and 3 bases from J, with 12 bases between. Per germline, CDR1 MNHEY and CDR2 SVGAGI.